The T cell receptor beta chain described here comes from a study of T-cell reconstitution after alpha-beta-depleted transplantation in children. Preparation of the TCRbeta library involved a method that used unique molecular identifiers. MiXCR was run by TCRdb on the PCR reads, yielding one entry per CDR3 protein. The table has roughly 500,000 distinct CDR3 sequences, approximately 32% seen once; the top ten hold roughly 2.5%. This clonotype has more than one count but fewer than ten. CDR1 is MNHEY and CDR2 is SVGAGI in the germline V gene. V dropped 2 bases and J dropped 4 bases, with 14 bases sitting between them. The CDR3 covers 15 residues.

Here the sequenced sample was PBMCs from the stem cell graft donor, taken from the stem cell graft. The clonotype was recovered from a human donor who donated a stem cell graft to a child with aplastic anemia. The chain recombines TRBV6-5 with TRBJ1-2; D is possibly TRBD1 (6 bases). The CDR3 DNA reads TGTGCCAGCAGTTACGGGCAGGGGTCTCTCTATGGCTACACCTTC. Protein sequence: CASSYGQGSLYGYTF.